Each of the 21 T cell receptor beta chains below was sequenced from the same sample in a study of T cell repertoires in cytomegalovirus infection. TCRdb re-called the reads through MiXCR, storing one row per CDR3 protein. The table includes about 830,000 distinct CDR3 sequences, about 30% detected once. Their antigens remain unidentified. The source material was cultured CD8+ T cells from PBMCs, sampled from culture after CMV antigen stimulation. These receptor sequences come from a human donor in good health (CMV status not recorded). Some clones in this sample may be carry-over from other donors' samples.

The rearrangement links TRBV4-3 to TRBJ2-3; TRBD2 matches 9 bases. The CDR3 length is 17 residues. The V segment lost 0 bases and the J segment 0 bases; nucleotides outside the gene matches: 4. The V gene's germline CDR1 is LGHNA and CDR2 YSLEER. The CDR3 DNA reads TGCGCCAGCAGCCAAGAGCCCGCGGGGGGGAGCACAGATACGCAGTATTTT. Residues: CASSQEPAGGSTDTQYF.

A few counts support this clonotype. This sequence joins TRBV5-6 and TRBJ2-3; TRBD2 matches 9 bases. Germline loops: CDR1 SGHDT, CDR2 YYEEEE. This CDR3 has 16 amino acids. With 1 base clipped from V and 3 bases from J, the junction kept 6 bases outside the gene matches. The CDR3 sequence: CASSLSAGGSTDTQYF. For the CDR3, the DNA is TGTGCCAGCAGCTTGTCCGCGGGGGGGAGTACAGATACGCAGTATTTT.

This chain uses TRBV7-9 with TRBJ2-1; the D gene is possibly TRBD2 (6 bases). This CDR3 contains 16 residues. Germline CDR1 is SEHNR and CDR2 is FQNEAQ (reference sequence). The V end was cut by 6 bases, the J end by 8 bases, with 23 bases between. CDR3 sequence: CASSGQLRGQIHEQFF. CDR3 DNA sequence: TGTGCCAGCAGTGGCCAATTGCGGGGTCAGATTCATGAGCAGTTCTTC.

There are a few counts of this clonotype. The genes are TRBV19 and TRBJ1-1; the D gene is possibly TRBD1 (5 bases). The CDR3 has 13 residues. From germline, CDR1 is LNHDA and CDR2 SQIVND (reference sequence). V gave up 8 bases and J gave up 1 base, with 11 bases separating them. For the CDR3, the DNA is TGTGCCAGTGAAGCCAGGGAGAACACTGAAGCTTTCTTT. This codes for CASEARENTEAFF.

The chain recombines TRBV7-6 with TRBJ1-2; 7 bases match TRBD1. CDR3 length: 15 amino acids. Germline V lookup: CDR1 SGHVS, CDR2 FNYEAQ. Unmatched junction bases numbered 12, after V lost 5 bases and J lost 6 bases. The CDR3 DNA sequence: TGTGCCAGCAGCCCCAGCGGACAGGAGACGGATGGCTACACCTTC. Amino acid sequence: CASSPSGQETDGYTF.

This clonotype occurred a few times. The rearrangement uses TRBV6-8 and TRBJ2-5, with a possible D match to TRBD2 (6 bases). There are 14 residues in the CDR3. The ends were cut back, 0 bases at V and 6 bases at J, with 11 bases in the middle. CDR1 MNHGY and CDR2 SAAAGT come from the germline V gene. The CDR3 coding sequence is TGTGCCAGCAGTTACTCGGAGGGGCCAAAGACCCAGTACTTC. Amino acids: CASSYSEGPKTQYF.

The DNA of the CDR3 is TGCGCCAGCAGCCAAACGCGGGGGGGGAATGAGCAGTTCTTC. It yields the protein CASSQTRGGNEQFF. This chain connects TRBV4-1 to TRBJ2-1; 9 bases line up with TRBD2. Germline V gene data show CDR1 as MGHRA and CDR2 as YSYEKL. The CDR3 has 14 amino acids. V shed 2 bases, J shed 7 bases, and the junction held 3 bases outside the gene matches.

This rearrangement joins TRBV29-1 to TRBJ2-7, with TRBD2 matching over 7 bases. V shed 3 bases and J 5 bases; nucleotides not matched to a gene: 4. CDR3 size: 12 residues. Germline CDR1 reads SQVTM; CDR2 reads ANQGSEA. The CDR3 region is CSVDLAANEQYF. The CDR3 nucleotides are TGCAGCGTTGATCTAGCGGCCAACGAGCAGTACTTC.

This clonotype occurred a few times. The rearrangement links TRBV28 to TRBJ2-3, with D possibly TRBD1 on 5 matching bases. Between the trimmed V and J ends, which lost 2 bases and 2 bases, there was a span of 26 bases. CDR1 and CDR2 from the germline V gene are MDHEN and SYDVKM. CDR3 size: 20 residues. The CDR3 DNA follows: TGTGCCAGCAGTTTAGCAACAGGTGGACCGATTCGACCCCCCACAGATACGCAGTATTTT. Translating it yields CASSLATGGPIRPPTDTQYF.

This clonotype has only a few counts. The J gene is TRBJ2-7, the V gene TRBV20-1; TRBD2 is a possible D gene (5 bases). Trimming took off 0 bases at V and 9 bases at J, with 27 bases between the two ends. The CDR3 runs 17 residues. Germline V gene data show CDR1 as DFQATT and CDR2 as SNEGSKA (reference sequence). CDR3 bases: TGCAGTGCTAGAGAAGCAGGACCGCGGGCTGGGCTACGTGGGCAGTACGTC. This codes for CSAREAGPRAGLRGQYV.

This clonotype was counted a few times. The chain is built from TRBV20-1 and TRBJ1-4; 8 bases map to TRBD1. The CDR3 has 17 amino acids. Germline V gene data show CDR1 as DFQATT and CDR2 as SNEGSKA (reference sequence). With 1 base clipped from V and 7 bases from J, the junction kept 14 bases outside the gene matches. CDR3 residues: CSARGLVTGGISEKLFF. DNA for the CDR3: TGCAGTGCTAGAGGCCTCGTTACAGGGGGGATAAGTGAAAAACTGTTTTTT.

This clonotype occurred once. With a much larger clone just one base away, this may be a read error. The chain recombines TRBV6-1 with TRBJ2-7; D may be TRBD1 (7 bases). The CDR3 extends over 14 amino acids. Per the germline V gene, CDR1 is MNHNS and CDR2 is SASEGT. CDR3 sequence reads: CTSSELAGGNEQYF. As DNA, the CDR3 is TGTACCAGCAGTGAACTGGCAGGGGGGAACGAGCAGTACTTC.

A remark on this clonotype: The junction does not match germline at one end; this may be a read error. This chain uses TRBV13 with TRBJ1-4; TRBD1 aligns across 9 bases. Germline V lookup: CDR1 PRHDT, CDR2 FYEKMQ (reference sequence). The CDR3 runs 16 residues. CDR3 sequence (DNA): TGTACCAGCAGCGGCCCCCGGGACAGGGATAATGAAAAACTGTTTTTT. Translation gives CTSSGPRDRDNEKLFF.

The V gene is TRBV4-1, the J gene TRBJ2-1, with 11 bases fitting TRBD2. This CDR3 is 17 amino acids long. Germline-derived CDR1 and CDR2 are MGHRA and YSYEKL. V shed 1 base, J shed 8 bases, and the junction held 10 bases outside the gene matches. In nucleotides, the CDR3 is TGCGCCAGCAGCCAAGGACCAACTAGCGGGGGACCGTATGAGCAGTTCTTC. It is translated as CASSQGPTSGGPYEQFF.

This clonotype has just a few counts. The rearrangement uses TRBV27 and TRBJ2-7; D ambiguous. Germline-derived CDR1 and CDR2 are MNHEY and SMNVEV (reference sequence). The CDR3 loop spans 15 amino acids. Between the trimmed V and J ends, which lost 4 bases and 3 bases, there was a span of 16 bases. CDR3: CASSSVGLYHYEQYF. As DNA, the CDR3 is TGTGCCAGCAGTTCTGTAGGGCTTTACCACTACGAGCAGTACTTC.

J is TRBJ2-1 and V is TRBV12-3 or TRBV12-4; tentative D call: TRBD2 (5 bases). The ends were cut back, 2 bases at V and 8 bases at J, with 13 bases in the middle. CDR3 length: 14 amino acids. The CDR3, as DNA: TGTGCCAGCAGTTTAACCCCGGGGTACCATGAGCAGTTCTTC. Protein: CASSLTPGYHEQFF.

Many counts were recorded for this clonotype. This chain links TRBV7-2 with TRBJ1-5; 8 bases are shared with TRBD1. Trimming took 5 bases from V and 7 from J; bases not matched to a gene: 10. The CDR3 sequence is 15 residues long. CDR1 and CDR2 from the germline V gene are SGHTA and FQGNSA. The chain's CDR3 is CASSLLDRGDQPQHF. Written as DNA, the CDR3 is TGTGCCAGCAGCCTACTCGACAGGGGCGACCAGCCCCAGCATTTT.

CDR3 coding DNA: TGTGCCAGTAGCCTGATGAGGACAGGGGGAACAGATACGCAGTATTTT. Its protein is CASSLMRTGGTDTQYF. V gene TRBV19 combines with J gene TRBJ2-3; 10 nucleotides agree with TRBD1. V was pared by 6 bases and J by 3 bases, with 9 bases of the junction left unmatched. The V gene's germline CDR1 is LNHDA and CDR2 SQIVND (reference sequence). CDR3 length: 16 amino acids.

The rearrangement joins TRBV15 to TRBJ2-5; no firm D call. There are 15 residues in the CDR3. Between the trimmed V and J ends, which lost 0 bases and 5 bases, there was a span of 13 bases. Germline loops: CDR1 LNHNV, CDR2 YYDKDF (reference sequence). CDR3 nucleotide sequence: TGTGCCACCAGCAGAGATAGAGGTCTTGCGGAGACCCAGTACTTC. Its protein product is CATSRDRGLAETQYF.

The rearrangement uses TRBV6-2 or TRBV6-3 and TRBJ2-7, with D possibly TRBD2 on 5 matching bases. V lost 6 bases to trimming and J lost 4 bases, with 16 bases between them. This CDR3 is 14 amino acids long. Germline V CDR1 and CDR2: MNHEY, SVGEGT. The DNA of the CDR3 is TGTGCCAGCAGAGACGGAGGCTCTTCTTACGAGCAGTACGTC. As protein: CASRDGGSSYEQYV.

This clonotype was seen a handful of times. The chain has TRBV10-3 and TRBJ2-6; a possible D gene is TRBD1 (5 bases). The CDR3 runs to 16 residues. Between the trimmed V and J ends, which lost 6 bases and 0 bases, there was a span of 12 bases. CDR1 and CDR2 (germline): ENHRY, SYGVKD. The CDR3 loop reads CAIRETGNSGANVLTF. CDR3 sequence (DNA): TGTGCCATCAGGGAAACAGGCAACTCTGGGGCCAACGTCCTGACTTTC.